Each of the 26 T cell receptor beta chains below was sequenced from the same sample in a study of blood T cell repertoires in COVID-19. Produced via immunoSEQ multiplex PCR; TCRdb's table is partial and in-frame only. Found here are over 90,000 clones, roughly 87% of them singletons; the top ten hold 2% to 2.5%. The sequencing input was peripheral blood. These TCRs come from a man aged 50-60 years with active COVID-19.

V and J are TRBV7-6 and TRBJ1-2, with 7 bases aligning to TRBD1. This CDR3 has 13 amino acids. Germline values: CDR1 SGHVS, CDR2 FNYEAQ. V lost 5 bases to trimming and J lost 3 bases; unmatched junction nucleotides: 3. The CDR3 spells CASSPDRDYGYTF. CDR3 bases: TGTGCCAGCAGCCCTGACAGGGACTATGGCTACACCTTC.

V is TRBV4-3 and J is TRBJ1-1, with 7 bases matching TRBD1. The junction had 7 bases not matched to a gene; V was cut back by 0 bases and J by 6 bases. This CDR3 region has 15 residues. CDR1 is LGHNA, CDR2 YSLEER, per germline. CDR3 loop: CASSQDPGGRAEAFF. DNA of the CDR3: TGCGCCAGCAGCCAAGATCCAGGGGGTAGGGCTGAAGCTTTCTTT.

This clone was detected only a few times. The chain is built from TRBV5-1 and TRBJ2-1; a weak D match, TRBD2 (5 bases). From germline, CDR1 is SGHRS and CDR2 YFSETQ. The CDR3 has 14 residues. V dropped 7 bases and J dropped 4 bases, with 15 bases sitting between them. The CDR3 DNA reads as TGCGCCAGCGGAGAAGCGGAAGGTTACAATGAGCAGTTCTTC. Protein product: CASGEAEGYNEQFF.

This clone appeared a single time. V usage is TRBV9 and J usage is TRBJ2-1, with TRBD2 matching 8 bases. The J segment lost 1 base and the V segment lost 5 bases, leaving 8 bases of the junction unmatched. Germline values: CDR1 SGDLS, CDR2 YYNGEE. The CDR3 length is 16 residues. This chain's CDR3 is CASSGRAGGSYNEQFF. The DNA for the CDR3 is TGTGCCAGCAGTGGCCGGGCGGGGGGTTCCTACAATGAGCAGTTCTTC.

The chain has TRBV9 and TRBJ2-1, with TRBD2 matching over 12 bases. The CDR3 loop spans 15 amino acids. J was trimmed by 5 bases and V by 4 bases; bases with no gene match: 4. Germline assignment: CDR1 SGDLS and CDR2 YYNGEE. The DNA for the CDR3 is TGTGCCAGCAGCCCCCCTAGCGGGGGGGACAATGAGCAGTTCTTC. Its protein is CASSPPSGGDNEQFF.

As DNA, the CDR3 is TGTGCCAGCAGCGGCGGGACAGGGACACTAGCCAAAAACATTCAGTACTTC. Protein product: CASSGGTGTLAKNIQYF. The chain combines TRBV7-2 with TRBJ2-4; 9 nucleotides agree with TRBD1. This CDR3 contains 17 residues. From germline, CDR1 is SGHTA and CDR2 FQGNSA. The junction had 8 bases not matched to a gene; V was cut back by 5 bases and J by 0 bases.

This clone was seen only once. The chain recombines TRBV2 with TRBJ1-5; D possibly corresponds to TRBD1 (6 bases). This CDR3 has 14 amino acids. V was clipped by 4 bases and J by 5 bases, with 12 bases between them. Per germline, CDR1 SNHLY and CDR2 FYNNEI. In nucleotides, the CDR3 is TGTGCCAGCAGTGTCAGGGGTGCCGATCAGCCCCAGCATTTT. Amino acids: CASSVRGADQPQHF.

This chain links TRBV4-2 with TRBJ1-6; a possible D gene is TRBD1 (6 bases). The V and J ends lost 4 bases and 7 bases respectively, with 14 bases between them. The CDR3 is 15 residues long. From germline, CDR1 is LGHNA and CDR2 YNFKEQ. Here the CDR3 reads CASSPAQGENSPLHF. In DNA, the CDR3 is TGTGCCAGCAGCCCAGCACAGGGTGAGAATTCACCCCTCCACTTT.

CDR3 protein: CASSQATGTVNSPLHF. CDR3 sequence (DNA): TGTGCCAGCAGCCAAGCCACAGGTACGGTGAATTCACCCCTCCACTTT. This sequence joins TRBV3-1 (or the pseudogene TRBV3-2) and TRBJ1-6, with D possibly TRBD1 on 5 matching bases. Per the germline V gene, CDR1 is LGHDT and CDR2 is YNNKEL (reference sequence). V lost 1 base and J lost 7, with 14 bases in between. The CDR3 sequence is 16 residues long.

The rearrangement uses TRBV21-1 and TRBJ2-5; the DNA was not used to check the table's D call, TRBD1. TRBV21-1 constitutes a pseudogene. This CDR3 is built from 15 residues. As DNA, the CDR3 is TGTGCCAGCAGCAAAGACCGCGACAGTAAAGAGACCCAGTACTTC. Protein: CASSKDRDSKETQYF.

The CDR3 sequence: CASEAPRGTYNEQFF. CDR3 coding DNA: TGTGCCAGCGAGGCCCCCAGAGGAACCTACAATGAGCAGTTCTTC. The rearrangement joins TRBV6-5 to TRBJ2-1; the D is unclear. V gave up 8 bases and J gave up 2 bases, with 16 bases separating them. The CDR3 sequence is 15 residues long. Germline loops: CDR1 MNHEY, CDR2 SVGAGI.

V usage is TRBV18 and J usage is TRBJ2-2, with a weak D call TRBD2 (6 bases). Trimming stripped 3 bases from V and 7 bases from J, with 15 bases between. The germline V gene has CDR1 KGHSH and CDR2 LQKENI. There are 15 residues in the CDR3. CDR3 in amino acids: CASSPGSGSVGELFF. The CDR3, as DNA: TGTGCCAGCTCACCCGGTAGCGGAAGTGTCGGGGAGCTGTTTTTT.

The chain combines TRBV3-1 (or the pseudogene TRBV3-2) with TRBJ1-6; possible D gene TRBD1, 5 bases. This CDR3 is built from 14 residues. The V end lost 1 base, the J end lost 6 bases, and 7 bases lay between the germline ends. The germline V gene has CDR1 LGHDT and CDR2 YNNKEL (reference sequence). CDR3 region: CASSQAGVNSPLHF. The CDR3 DNA reads TGTGCCAGCAGCCAAGCGGGGGTTAATTCACCCCTCCACTTT.

The chain links TRBV2 to TRBJ2-7, with 9 bases identical to TRBD1. The V and J ends lost 6 bases and 5 bases, in that order; junction bases with no gene match: 11. From germline, CDR1 is SNHLY and CDR2 FYNNEI. The CDR3 runs 15 residues. DNA of the CDR3: TGTGCCAGCAGGTCGGGACAGGGTCTTGGGAACGAGCAGTACTTC. It yields the protein CASRSGQGLGNEQYF.

V and J are TRBV6-5 and TRBJ2-7, with a tentative D call TRBD2 (7 bases). The germline V gene encodes CDR1 MNHEY and CDR2 SVGAGI. CDR3 length equals 14 residues. The V and J ends lost 6 bases and 6 bases respectively, with 18 bases between them. The CDR3 protein is CASRVGGGSLEQYF. Here the CDR3 DNA reads TGTGCCAGCAGAGTTGGGGGGGGCTCCCTCGAGCAGTACTTC.

The chain has TRBV6-5 and TRBJ1-6; TRBD1 might be the D (5 bases). V was clipped by 10 bases and J by 6 bases, with 10 bases between them. CDR3 size: 12 residues. The germline CDR1 and CDR2 sequences are MNHEY and SVGAGI. CDR3 loop: CAMGPPNSPLHF. In DNA form, the CDR3 reads TGTGCCATGGGGCCGCCTAATTCACCCCTCCACTTT.

A single count supports this clone. The J gene is TRBJ2-5, the V gene TRBV6-5; no clear D gene. The CDR3 length is 14 residues. Trimming left V 0 bases short and J 2 bases short, with 7 bases between. Looked up from germline, CDR1 is MNHEY and CDR2 is SVGAGI. The chain's CDR3 is CASSYSGPQETQYF. For the CDR3, the DNA is TGTGCCAGCAGTTACTCTGGGCCTCAAGAGACCCAGTACTTC.

This clone has more than one count but fewer than ten. The rearrangement links TRBV7-9 to TRBJ2-2, with TRBD1 identical over 8 bases. J gave up 3 bases and V 4 bases, and 4 bases lay outside the gene matches. This CDR3 region has 15 residues. The germline V gene encodes CDR1 SEHNR and CDR2 FQNEAQ (reference sequence). CDR3: CASSSVTGDTGELFF. In DNA, the CDR3 is TGTGCCAGCAGCTCCGTGACAGGGGACACCGGGGAGCTGTTTTTT.

CDR3 in DNA: TGTGCCAGCAGCTTGAAGCTAGCGGGGACCTCCCCCCAGTACTTC. This encodes CASSLKLAGTSPQYF. The V gene is TRBV5-8, the J gene TRBJ2-5, with 9 bases that match TRBD2. With V trimmed by 1 base and J by 9 bases, 10 bases remained unmatched. The CDR3 has 15 residues. Germline CDR1 is SGHTS and CDR2 is YDEGEE.

The chain combines TRBV2 with TRBJ1-5, with 9 bases lining up with TRBD1. V lost 10 bases, J lost 1 base, and 5 bases stayed unmatched. Germline V gene data show CDR1 as SNHLY and CDR2 as FYNNEI. CDR3 length: 14 amino acids. CDR3 region: CATRQGGSNQPQHF. Written as DNA, the CDR3 is TGTGCCACCAGACAGGGGGGAAGCAATCAGCCCCAGCATTTT. Full variable domain (missing parts from reference TRBV2 and TRBJ1-5): EPEVTQTPSHQVTQMGQEVILRCVPISNHLYFYWYRQILGQKVEFLVSFYNNEISEKSEIFDDQFSVERPDGSNFTLKIRSTKLEDSAMYFCATRQGGSNQPQHFGDGTRLSIL.

The chain couples TRBV2 to TRBJ1-2; D is uncertain. V lost 7 bases and J lost 3, with 12 bases in between. CDR3 length: 13 amino acids. CDR1 and CDR2 (germline): SNHLY, FYNNEI. CDR3 nucleotides: TGTGCCAGCACTAGGCCCCCGGACTATGGCTACACCTTC. Encoded protein: CASTRPPDYGYTF.

This clone came up a few times. The V and J genes are TRBV10-3 and TRBJ1-5, with 7 bases fitting TRBD1. V shed 8 bases and J 5 bases; nucleotides not matched to a gene: 15. The length of the CDR3 is 16 residues. In germline, CDR1 is ENHRY, CDR2 SYGVKD. The CDR3 reads CAIGEGGTGEHQPQHF. CDR3 nucleotides: TGTGCCATCGGAGAAGGAGGAACAGGGGAGCATCAGCCCCAGCATTTT.

This clone has just a few counts. This chain uses TRBV5-4 with TRBJ2-3; D is uncertain. Germline V gives CDR1 SGHNT, CDR2 YYREEE (reference sequence). V was clipped by 4 bases and J by 4 bases, with 4 bases between them. There are 11 residues in the CDR3. CDR3 sequence reads: CASSQSDTQYF. CDR3 sequence (DNA): TGTGCCAGCAGCCAATCAGATACGCAGTATTTT.

The CDR3 region is CASSILAGGPYEQYF. CDR3 sequence (DNA): TGTGCCAGCAGTATCCTAGCGGGGGGGCCCTACGAGCAGTACTTC. The chain employs TRBV27 and TRBJ2-7; the match to TRBD2 covers 12 bases. CDR3 length equals 15 residues. The J segment lost 2 bases and the V segment lost 5 bases, leaving 4 bases of the junction unmatched. Germline assignment: CDR1 MNHEY and CDR2 SMNVEV (reference sequence).

The rearrangement links TRBV10-2 to TRBJ2-7; D not resolved. CDR1 is WSHSY and CDR2 is SAAADI in the germline V gene. This CDR3 is built from 11 residues. V lost 3 bases and J 4 bases, leaving 4 bases between the germline ends. The CDR3 DNA reads as TGCGCCAGCAGTGACTTTTACGAGCAGTACTTC. Its translation: CASSDFYEQYF.

The rearrangement joins TRBV30 to TRBJ1-1; TRBD1 is a possible D gene (6 bases). The CDR3 is 14 residues long. Trimming removed 0 bases from V and 1 base from J, with 9 bases in between. Germline CDR1 and CDR2: GTSNPN and SVGIG (reference sequence). The CDR3 reads CAWSVDSKNTEAFF. The CDR3 nucleotides are TGTGCCTGGAGTGTGGACAGTAAGAACACTGAAGCTTTCTTT.